One sample yielded the 29 T cell receptor beta chains listed below, sequenced in a study of T cell changes during pregnancy in multiple sclerosis. Generated by immunoSEQ multiplex PCR, the TCRdb table keeps only in-frame clones and is missing some. Here the sample spans about 44,000 clones, 70% to 90% being singletons. Material: CD4+ T cells from peripheral blood mononuclear cells, obtained after pregnancy. These receptors originate from a female donor with multiple sclerosis, enrolled in a pregnancy study.

V and J are TRBV4-1 and TRBJ1-2; D not certain. CDR3 size: 11 residues. CDR1 is MGHRA and CDR2 is YSYEKL in the germline V gene. V was clipped by 3 bases and J by 8 bases, with 7 bases between them. CDR3 DNA sequence: TGCGCCAGCAGCCACGTATCGGGCTACACCTTC. Translating it yields CASSHVSGYTF.

This clone came up a few times. The chain combines TRBV6-6 with TRBJ1-1; weak D call: TRBD1 (6 bases). Trimming shortened V by 7 bases and J by 6 bases, and 12 bases separated the two germline ends. The CDR3 has 12 amino acids. CDR1 and CDR2 (germline): MNHNY, SVGAGI (reference sequence). CDR3 amino acids: CASNTGSAEAFF. The CDR3 nucleotides read TGTGCCAGCAATACAGGGTCCGCTGAAGCTTTCTTT.

This clone was recorded a few times. V usage is TRBV9 and J usage is TRBJ2-3; no firm D call. Trimming took off 4 bases at V and 0 bases at J, with 9 bases between the two ends. CDR1 and CDR2 from the germline V gene are SGDLS and YYNGEE. This CDR3 has 14 amino acids. In DNA, the CDR3 is TGTGCCAGCAGCCCCAGACTTAGCACAGATACGCAGTATTTT. Amino acid sequence: CASSPRLSTDTQYF.

The rearrangement joins TRBV9 to TRBJ2-3; 8 bases align to TRBD2. Germline V gene lookup returns CDR1 SGDLS and CDR2 YYNGEE. The CDR3 spans 19 residues. V lost 4 bases, J lost 0 bases, and 16 bases stayed unmatched. The CDR3 reads CASSLAIAGLISSTDTQYF. CDR3 DNA: TGTGCCAGCAGCCTGGCCATAGCGGGATTGATATCTAGCACAGATACGCAGTATTTT.

The chain recombines TRBV18 with TRBJ2-1, with 13 bases lining up with TRBD2. Germline CDR1 KGHSH, CDR2 LQKENI. Unmatched junction bases numbered 2, after V lost 4 bases and J lost 5 bases. The CDR3 consists of 15 residues. The CDR3 region has the DNA TGTGCCAGCTCACGAACTAGCGGGAGGGACAATGAGCAGTTCTTC. Its translation is CASSRTSGRDNEQFF.

This rearrangement joins TRBV5-1 to TRBJ1-2, with 10 bases fitting TRBD1. The CDR3 length is 14 residues. From germline, CDR1 is SGHRS and CDR2 YFSETQ. With 4 bases clipped from V and 6 bases from J, the junction kept 6 bases outside the gene matches. The CDR3 is CASSPDRGSDGYTF. In nucleotides, the CDR3 is TGCGCCAGCAGCCCGGACAGGGGGTCGGATGGCTACACCTTC. The complete variable domain, with remaining parts taken from reference TRBV5-1 and TRBJ1-2, reads KAGVTQTPRYLIKTRGQQVTLSCSPISGHRSVSWYQQTPGQGLQFLFEYFSETQRNKGNFPGRFSGRQFSNSRSEMNVSTLELGDSALYLCASSPDRGSDGYTFGSGTRLTVV.

The chain links TRBV18 to TRBJ1-2; 7 nucleotides line up with TRBD1. The V and J ends lost 3 bases and 3 bases, in that order; junction bases with no gene match: 4. The CDR3 has 14 amino acids. The germline gives CDR1 KGHSH, CDR2 LQKENI. CDR3 residues: CASSPRQGDYGYTF. In nucleotides, the CDR3 is TGTGCCAGCTCACCTAGACAGGGAGACTATGGCTACACCTTC.

The chain joins TRBV11-2 to TRBJ2-3; D might be TRBD1 (6 bases). From germline, CDR1 is SGHAT and CDR2 FQNNGV. With 1 base removed from V and 5 bases from J, the gap between germline ends came to 10 bases. The length of the CDR3 is 14 residues. DNA for the CDR3: TGTGCCAGCAGCTTAGCAGGGGCCGGAGATACGCAGTATTTT. Amino acids: CASSLAGAGDTQYF.

V usage is TRBV5-5 and J usage is TRBJ2-7, with TRBD2 identical over 8 bases. The length of the CDR3 is 14 residues. CDR1 and CDR2 from the germline V gene are SGHKS and YYEKEE (reference sequence). With 4 bases clipped from V and 4 bases from J, the junction kept 7 bases outside the gene matches. The CDR3 DNA follows: TGTGCCAGCAGCAAGGGACTAGGGGATTACGAGCAGTACTTC. This encodes CASSKGLGDYEQYF. The full variable domain, completed using reference TRBV5-5 and TRBJ2-7, is DAGVTQSPTHLIKTRGQQVTLRCSPISGHKSVSWYQQVLGQGPQFIFQYYEKEERGRGNFPDRFSARQFPNYSSELNVNALLLGDSALYLCASSKGLGDYEQYFGPGTRLTVT.

V is TRBV6-5 and J is TRBJ1-2; 10 bases agree with TRBD1. Germline lookup yields CDR1 MNHEY and CDR2 SVGAGI. This CDR3 spans 14 amino acids. V trimming: 2 bases; J trimming: 7 bases; junction bases outside the gene matches: 4. CDR3 protein: CASSYGQGGRGYTF. The CDR3 DNA sequence: TGTGCCAGCAGTTACGGACAGGGGGGCCGTGGCTACACCTTC.

The V and J genes are TRBV5-1 and TRBJ2-3; 7 bases are a match to TRBD1. From germline, CDR1 is SGHRS and CDR2 YFSETQ. This CDR3 has 14 amino acids. Trimming cost V 4 bases and J 6 bases; bases outside gene matches: 8. CDR3 sequence: CASSVQGLDDTQYF. CDR3 coding DNA: TGCGCCAGCAGCGTACAGGGGCTTGATGATACGCAGTATTTT.

This clone has only a few counts. The chain links TRBV6-1 to TRBJ2-7, with 7 bases identical to TRBD2. Germline trimming cut 2 bases from V and 2 bases from J; bases unmatched to any gene: 9. Per the germline V gene, CDR1 is MNHNS and CDR2 is SASEGT. The CDR3 is 16 amino acids. CDR3 DNA sequence: TGTGCCAGCAGTGAATTGGGGGGGACGATACCCTACGAGCAGTACTTC. Its translation: CASSELGGTIPYEQYF.

This clone was detected only a few times. The chain has TRBV7-2 and TRBJ2-1; a possible D gene is TRBD2 (6 bases). The CDR3 extends over 14 amino acids. CDR1 and CDR2 (germline): SGHTA, FQGNSA. Trimming shortened V by 4 bases and J by 11 bases, and 18 bases separated the two germline ends. For the CDR3, the DNA is TGTGCCAGCAGCTCGGGACCGGTCGGGGGTCAGCAGTTCTTC. Protein product: CASSSGPVGGQQFF.

V is TRBV18 and J is TRBJ2-1; D might be TRBD1 (5 bases). The V gene's germline CDR1 is KGHSH and CDR2 LQKENI. Between the trimmed V and J ends, which lost 4 bases and 9 bases, there was a span of 13 bases. The CDR3 is made up of 13 amino acids. CDR3 region: CASSLAGLGEQFF. In DNA, the CDR3 is TGTGCCAGCTCACTAGCAGGGCTTGGTGAGCAGTTCTTC.

This sequence joins TRBV30 and TRBJ2-7, with D perhaps matching TRBD1 (6 bases). V lost 8 bases and J 2 bases, leaving 16 bases between the germline ends. The CDR3 runs 13 residues. CDR1 and CDR2 from the germline V gene are GTSNPN and SVGIG (reference sequence). The CDR3 here is CAGGPTVTYEQYF. The CDR3 bases are TGTGCCGGGGGCCCGACAGTGACCTACGAGCAGTACTTC.

As for this clone: Other DNA sequences in this specimen translate into the identical CDR3. The chain uses TRBV25-1 and TRBJ1-2, with a tentative D call TRBD1 (5 bases). The CDR3 is 14 amino acids. Trimming stripped 5 bases from V and 5 bases from J, with 15 bases between. Germline assignment: CDR1 MGHDK and CDR2 SYGVNS. The CDR3 DNA sequence: TGTGCCAGCAGTCCCGGACAAGGTCTATATGGCTACACCTTC. Its protein is CASSPGQGLYGYTF.

The chain recombines TRBV7-3 with TRBJ2-1; D may be TRBD2 (5 bases). In germline, CDR1 is SGHTA, CDR2 FQGTGA. Trimming took off 3 bases at V and 2 bases at J, with 11 bases between the two ends. This CDR3 is 15 amino acids long. The CDR3 nucleotides are TGTGCCAGCAGCTTCGGGATAGCGCCCTACAATGAGCAGTTCTTC. Translated: CASSFGIAPYNEQFF.

This clone was detected once. The chain links TRBV5-1 to TRBJ1-1; 8 bases fit TRBD1. This CDR3 has 17 residues. CDR1 is SGHRS and CDR2 is YFSETQ in the germline V gene. The V gene end was trimmed by 0 bases and the J gene end by 1 base; junction bases not matched to a gene: 8. CDR3 DNA: TGCGCCAGCAGCTTGGGGCAGGGGGCGTCCCGGAACACTGAAGCTTTCTTT. It translates to CASSLGQGASRNTEAFF.

The chain recombines TRBV5-1 with TRBJ1-2; 9 positions match TRBD1. Per the germline V gene, CDR1 is SGHRS and CDR2 is YFSETQ. The CDR3 runs to 12 residues. V was clipped by 1 base and J by 9 bases; unmatched bases: 1. The CDR3 loop reads CASSLTGGSYTF. CDR3 nucleotide sequence: TGCGCCAGCAGCTTGACAGGGGGCAGCTACACCTTC.

The CDR3 loop is CASSLGGRGLGETQYF. CDR3 nucleotide sequence: TGTGCCAGCAGCTTGGGCGGGAGGGGGTTAGGAGAGACCCAGTACTTC. The chain is built from TRBV7-3 and TRBJ2-5, with TRBD2 matching over 9 bases. J lost 4 bases, V lost 3 bases, and 9 bases had no gene match. The CDR3 runs to 16 residues. Germline CDR1 SGHTA, CDR2 FQGTGA.

DNA of the CDR3: TGTGCCAGCAGCAACCAGCGGGACCGCACAGATACGCAGTATTTT. Protein sequence: CASSNQRDRTDTQYF. The gene calls are TRBV5-6 and TRBJ2-3; 7 bases map to TRBD2. Trimming at V came to 4 bases and at J to 1 base, leaving 6 bases not matched to a gene. The CDR3 spans 15 residues. Germline V gives CDR1 SGHDT, CDR2 YYEEEE. The full variable domain, its missing parts supplied by reference TRBV5-6 and TRBJ2-3, is DAGVTQSPTHLIKTRGQQVTLRCSPKSGHDTVSWYQQALGQGPQFIFQYYEEEERQRGNFPDRFSGHQFPNYSSELNVNALLLGDSALYLCASSNQRDRTDTQYFGPGTRLTVL.

This chain links TRBV19 with TRBJ1-3, with 10 bases identical to TRBD1. The CDR3 is 16 residues long. Germline V gene sequence: CDR1 LNHDA, CDR2 SQIVND (reference sequence). Trimming at V came to 4 bases and at J to 0 bases, leaving 3 bases not matched to a gene. CDR3 DNA: TGTGCCAGTAGTAAAGGACAGGGGGTCTCTGGAAACACCATATATTTT. It translates to CASSKGQGVSGNTIYF.

The chain joins TRBV5-1 to TRBJ2-7, with TRBD1 identical over 7 bases. This CDR3 region has 12 residues. The germline V gene encodes CDR1 SGHRS and CDR2 YFSETQ. After removal of 7 bases from V and 2 bases from J, the junction contained 3 bases not matched to a gene. CDR3 nucleotides: TGCGCCAGCTGGGACAGAGCCTACGAGCAGTACTTC. Translating gives CASWDRAYEQYF. Complete variable domain (other parts from reference TRBV5-1 and TRBJ2-7): KAGVTQTPRYLIKTRGQQVTLSCSPISGHRSVSWYQQTPGQGLQFLFEYFSETQRNKGNFPGRFSGRQFSNSRSEMNVSTLELGDSALYLCASWDRAYEQYFGPGTRLTVT.

The V and J genes are TRBV10-3 and TRBJ2-4, with 7 bases that match TRBD1. This CDR3 spans 15 amino acids. V lost 3 bases to trimming and J lost 1 base; unmatched junction nucleotides: 3. Germline V gene data show CDR1 as ENHRY and CDR2 as SYGVKD. CDR3 amino acids: CAISETGVAKNIQYF. The CDR3 DNA reads TGTGCCATCAGTGAAACAGGGGTTGCCAAAAACATTCAGTACTTC.

This rearrangement joins TRBV28 to TRBJ2-3; D perhaps matches TRBD1 (6 bases). This CDR3 region has 14 residues. With 2 bases removed from V and 3 bases from J, the gap between germline ends came to 9 bases. Germline values: CDR1 MDHEN, CDR2 SYDVKM. The CDR3 DNA follows: TGTGCCAGCAGTTTACCCACAGGGACAGATACGCAGTATTTT. Translation gives CASSLPTGTDTQYF.

The V and J genes are TRBV6-1 and TRBJ1-1, with TRBD1 identical over 8 bases. Germline V lookup: CDR1 MNHNS, CDR2 SASEGT. The J segment lost 1 base and the V segment lost 7 bases, leaving 5 bases of the junction unmatched. The CDR3 is 14 amino acids. CDR3 amino acids: CASISTGANTEAFF. For the CDR3, the DNA is TGTGCCAGCATTTCGACAGGGGCGAACACTGAAGCTTTCTTT.

V gene TRBV6-4 combines with J gene TRBJ2-3; 7 bases map to TRBD1. The germline CDR1 and CDR2 sequences are MRHNA and SNTAGT. The CDR3 sequence is 14 residues long. Trimming cost V 0 bases and J 4 bases; bases outside gene matches: 1. CDR3 residues: CASSDSGGPDTQYF. CDR3 coding DNA: TGTGCCAGCAGTGACTCAGGGGGCCCAGATACGCAGTATTTT.

This clone has a count of ten or more. The chain recombines TRBV7-9 with TRBJ1-1; 11 bases match TRBD1. This CDR3 region has 16 residues. Germline values: CDR1 SEHNR, CDR2 FQNEAQ (reference sequence). V dropped 4 bases and J dropped 4; count of bases not matched to a gene: 8. The CDR3 is CASSYPTGTGGTEAFF. The CDR3 region has the DNA TGTGCCAGCAGCTACCCTACCGGGACAGGGGGCACTGAAGCTTTCTTT.

The rearrangement joins TRBV9 to TRBJ2-7; TRBD2 aligns across 9 bases. Germline CDR1 and CDR2: SGDLS and YYNGEE. This CDR3 spans 15 amino acids. J lost 4 bases, V lost 4 bases, and 9 bases had no gene match. In DNA form, the CDR3 reads TGTGCCAGCAGCCCCCGGACTAGCGAATTTTACGAGCAGTACTTC. Its protein is CASSPRTSEFYEQYF.